This TCR beta chain was recorded in a study of blood T cells in healthy people across ages. Findings and limits, study-wide: Compared with aged donors, long-lived donors showed fewer expanded clones, suggesting selection. Significant beta diversity loss was already apparent by age approximately 38, declining roughly linearly.

Between the trimmed V and J ends, which lost 5 bases and 0 bases, there was a span of 17 bases. The CDR3 is 16 amino acids. Germline CDR1 DFQATT, CDR2 SNEGSKA (reference sequence). A second PCR of about 6 to 11 cycles used a sample-barcoded 5' primer and a J-beta primer mix. The template-switch adaptor, which had 12 random nucleotides, put a tag on each cDNA molecule. TCRdb re-called the 5' RACE reads with MiXCR, one entry per CDR3 protein. The sample holds 780,000 or so distinct CDR3 sequences, approximately 53% seen once. Remarks on this clonotype: Antigen unknown.

The clonotype originates from a man aged 80 or over in good health. The chain recombines TRBV20-1 with TRBJ2-1, with D perhaps TRBD2 (6 bases). The sample comprised blood. The CDR3 protein is CSARTTRPLSYNEQFF. CDR3 bases: TGCAGTGCTCGGACTACTAGACCTCTCTCCTACAATGAGCAGTTCTTC.